A single sample is the source of the 27 T cell receptor beta chains below, sequenced in a study of metastatic and nonmetastatic thyroid tumors. Prior to thyroid surgery, none of the patients had received any treatment. TCRdb ran MiXCR on the PCR reads. This table holds over 20,000 clones, about 24% found once. Sequences were obtained from tumor tissue. The receptors here all came from a male donor with papillary thyroid cancer or a benign thyroid nodule (not recorded which). Some clones in this sample may be carry-over from other donors' samples.

V is TRBV6-7 and J is TRBJ1-2; maybe TRBD1 (6 bases). TRBV6-7 is noted as an ORF with a role that remains uncertain. The length of the CDR3 is 14 residues. The ends were cut back, 8 bases at V and 5 bases at J, with 18 bases in the middle. The CDR3 coding sequence is TGTGCCAGCCCCAACCGGTACAGGGCTTATGGCTACACCTTC. Translating gives CASPNRYRAYGYTF.

This clone was seen more than once but under ten times. This may come from a read error, since a much larger clone is one base off. This sequence joins TRBV6-2 or TRBV6-3 and TRBJ2-1; 8 bases line up with TRBD2. CDR1 is MNHEY and CDR2 is SVGEGT in the germline V gene. This CDR3 is built from 16 residues. Germline trimming cut 10 bases from V and 6 bases from J; bases unmatched to any gene: 17. This CDR3 is CAIRAPGSGRPNEQFF. The CDR3 DNA follows: TGTGCCATCAGAGCCCCCGGGAGCGGGAGACCCAATGAGCAGTTCTTC.

In its sample, this clone was seen a few times. The V and J genes are TRBV28 and TRBJ2-1; 12 positions match TRBD2. From germline, CDR1 is MDHEN and CDR2 SYDVKM. V shed 6 bases, J shed 9 bases, and the junction held 12 bases outside the gene matches. This CDR3 is built from 16 residues. The CDR3 DNA follows: TGTGCCAGCAGAATGCCCGGGACTAGCGGGTATCGTGAGCAGTTCTTC. It is translated as CASRMPGTSGYREQFF.

This clone was counted only a few times. Just one base apart from a much larger clone, this may be a read error. J is TRBJ2-5 and V is TRBV6-1, with a tentative D call TRBD2 (5 bases). The CDR3 extends over 13 amino acids. The V gene's germline CDR1 is MNHNS and CDR2 SASEGT. CDR3: CASSEPVRETHYF. The CDR3 DNA reads as TGTGCCAGCAGTGAGCCGGTGAGGGAGACCCATTACTTC.

This clone has a count of ten or more. This chain uses TRBV27 with TRBJ2-7; 9 bases line up with TRBD2. V shed 5 bases, J shed 2 bases, and the junction held 7 bases outside the gene matches. Germline V gives CDR1 MNHEY, CDR2 SMNVEV (reference sequence). The length of the CDR3 is 15 residues. Here the CDR3 reads CASSLAGGRAYEQYF. The CDR3 nucleotides are TGTGCCAGCAGTCTGGCCGGCGGGAGGGCCTACGAGCAGTACTTC.

The V call is TRBV4-3, the J call TRBJ2-7, with TRBD1 matching 7 bases. The CDR3 is made up of 14 amino acids. Looked up from germline, CDR1 is LGHNA and CDR2 is YSLEER. The ends lost 6 bases at V and 5 bases at J; junction bases unmatched: 10. The DNA of the CDR3 is TGCGCCAGCAGACAAACTAAAGGGGGCAACGAGCAGTACTTC. Its translation: CASRQTKGGNEQYF.

The table lists this clone with a few counts. Its ends do not fully match the called genes, so a read error is possible. The chain links TRBV24-1 to TRBJ2-2; D possibly corresponds to TRBD2 (5 bases). The germline V gene has CDR1 KGHDR and CDR2 SFDVKD. This CDR3 is 14 amino acids long. The CDR3 region has the DNA TGTGCCACCAGTGATTTTTATAACACCGGGGAGATGTTTTTT. As protein: CATSDFYNTGEMFF.

This clone occurred many times. The chain is built from TRBV20-1 and TRBJ2-3, with TRBD2 as a possible D gene (5 bases). The CDR3 totals 15 residues. Trimming left V 1 base short and J 4 bases short, with 15 bases between. Germline CDR1 is DFQATT and CDR2 is SNEGSKA (reference sequence). The CDR3, as DNA: TGCAGTGCTAGAGGTCGGGGTGTCCACCCAGATACGCAGTATTTT. Its translation: CSARGRGVHPDTQYF.

The chain is built from TRBV6-2 or TRBV6-3 and TRBJ2-7; D may be TRBD2 (5 bases). The CDR3 contains 16 residues. Trimming pared 5 bases from V and 4 bases from J, leaving 21 bases between. The germline CDR1 and CDR2 sequences are MNHEY and SVGEGT. CDR3 sequence: CASSPNDKRESYEQYF. CDR3 coding DNA: TGTGCCAGCAGTCCGAACGATAAGAGGGAGTCATACGAGCAGTACTTC.

This clone was observed at least ten times. The gene calls are TRBV10-3 and TRBJ2-1; weak D call: TRBD1 (5 bases). V dropped 0 bases and J dropped 7 bases, with 7 bases sitting between them. Germline loops: CDR1 ENHRY, CDR2 SYGVKD. The CDR3 loop spans 13 amino acids. The CDR3 sequence: CAISESKGNEQFF. For the CDR3, the DNA is TGTGCCATCAGTGAGTCGAAGGGGAATGAGCAGTTCTTC.

This clone occurred many times. The chain couples TRBV4-3 to TRBJ2-5, with 10 bases identical to TRBD1. Germline V gives CDR1 LGHNA, CDR2 YSLEER. The junction had 9 bases not matched to a gene; V was cut back by 1 base and J by 4 bases. This CDR3 contains 17 residues. CDR3 amino acids: CASSQGAGTGVRETQYF. The CDR3 DNA sequence: TGCGCCAGCAGCCAAGGGGCCGGGACAGGGGTTCGAGAGACCCAGTACTTC.

With respect to this clone: The CDR3 does not close with the conserved phenylalanine or tryptophan, likely indicating a read error. V gene TRBV28 combines with J gene TRBJ2-5, with unresolved D. Trimming pared 4 bases from V and 2 bases from J, leaving 8 bases between. This CDR3 region has 13 residues. Germline lookup yields CDR1 MDHEN and CDR2 SYDVKM. This chain's CDR3 is CASSCRVQETQYL. CDR3 nucleotides: TGTGCCAGCAGTTGCCGGGTTCAAGAGACCCAGTACCTC.

This rearrangement joins TRBV28 to TRBJ1-5; the match to TRBD1 covers 7 bases. The germline gives CDR1 MDHEN, CDR2 SYDVKM. The CDR3 loop spans 14 amino acids. Trimming took 5 bases from V and 9 from J; bases not matched to a gene: 10. Written as DNA, the CDR3 is TGTGCCAGCAGTCATCGACAGGGATGGGGGCCCCAGCATTTT. Its translation is CASSHRQGWGPQHF.

This clone was recorded many times. V is TRBV19 and J is TRBJ2-7; 11 bases are a match to TRBD2. V shed 0 bases and J 3 bases; nucleotides not matched to a gene: 4. The V gene's germline CDR1 is LNHDA and CDR2 SQIVND (reference sequence). This CDR3 spans 16 amino acids. The CDR3 bases are TGTGCCAGTAGTATAGAGGCCGGGACTAGCGGCTACGAGCAGTACTTC. It specifies CASSIEAGTSGYEQYF. The entire variable domain, with the rest obtained from reference TRBV19 and TRBJ2-7, is as follows: DGGITQSPKYLFRKEGQNVTLSCEQNLNHDAMYWYRQDPGQGLRLIYYSQIVNDFQKGDIAEGYSVSREKKESFPLTVTSAQKNPTAFYLCASSIEAGTSGYEQYFGPGTRLTVT.

The J gene is TRBJ1-6, the V gene TRBV27; unclear D gene. V lost 3 bases and J lost 3, with 6 bases in between. This CDR3 has 14 residues. Germline lookup yields CDR1 MNHEY and CDR2 SMNVEV (reference sequence). CDR3: CASSFRVYNSPLHF. DNA for the CDR3: TGTGCCAGCAGTTTTAGGGTCTATAATTCACCCCTCCACTTT.

This clone has ten or more counts. The chain links TRBV11-2 to TRBJ2-5; 8 nucleotides align to TRBD2. The J segment lost 3 bases and the V segment lost 7 bases, leaving 7 bases of the junction unmatched. The CDR3 runs to 14 residues. CDR1 is SGHAT and CDR2 is FQNNGV in the germline V gene. The CDR3 coding sequence is TGTGCCAGCACCCAAAGGGGACTAGAAGAGACCCAGTACTTC. It codes for CASTQRGLEETQYF.

The rearrangement joins TRBV7-2 to TRBJ2-7; D is possibly TRBD2 (6 bases). V dropped 6 bases and J dropped 4 bases, with 19 bases sitting between them. There are 15 residues in the CDR3. Per the germline V gene, CDR1 is SGHTA and CDR2 is FQGNSA. The CDR3 coding sequence is TGTGCCAGCAGAAAGAGAAGAGGGAGCGGGTACGAGCAGTACTTC. It specifies CASRKRRGSGYEQYF.

This clone showed up many times. The chain is built from TRBV11-3 and TRBJ2-7; TRBD1 might be the D (6 bases). CDR3 length: 12 amino acids. V was shortened by 8 bases and J by 2 bases, with 10 bases between the two germline ends. Per germline, CDR1 SGHNT and CDR2 YENEEA. The CDR3 DNA reads as TGTGCCAGCGGGACATCTCCCTACGAGCAGTACTTC. It yields the protein CASGTSPYEQYF.

This clone was detected only a few times. A much larger clone differs from this one at a single base, so this may be a read error. Within the sample, other DNA sequences also encode this same CDR3. The rearrangement uses TRBV28 and TRBJ2-5, with TRBD1 as a possible D gene (5 bases). This CDR3 is 12 amino acids long. V lost 4 bases and J 8 bases, leaving 11 bases between the germline ends. Germline V lookup: CDR1 MDHEN, CDR2 SYDVKM. CDR3 residues: CASSSGFGTQYF. CDR3 DNA: TGTGCCAGCAGTTCAGGGTTCGGTACCCAGTACTTC.

This clone was found many times. This sequence joins TRBV30 and TRBJ1-5; 8 bases map to TRBD1. V shed 2 bases and J 6 bases; nucleotides not matched to a gene: 12. Germline V gene lookup returns CDR1 GTSNPN and CDR2 SVGIG (reference sequence). This CDR3 has 16 residues. DNA for the CDR3: TGTGCCTGGAGTTATTACGACAGGGGTAGTCGTCAGCCCCAGCATTTT. Protein sequence: CAWSYYDRGSRQPQHF.

A note on this clone: At one of its ends the junction is not consistent with the germline gene, which may arise from a read error. The chain recombines TRBV16 with TRBJ2-1; D gene unclear. The CDR3 spans 17 residues. CDR1 is KGHSY, CDR2 FQNENV, per germline. CDR3 coding DNA: TGTGCCAGCAGCCAACCCCCGGGCAGCCAAGCCGTCAATGAGGAGTTCTTC. It encodes CASSQPPGSQAVNEEFF.

At least ten counts were recorded for this clone. This chain links TRBV28 with TRBJ1-1; D possibly corresponds to TRBD1 (6 bases). Germline CDR1 reads MDHEN; CDR2 reads SYDVKM. V lost 4 bases and J lost 5, with 14 bases in between. This CDR3 is built from 14 residues. This chain's CDR3 is CASSYQQGWTEAFF. CDR3 sequence (DNA): TGTGCCAGCAGTTACCAACAGGGTTGGACTGAAGCTTTCTTT.

This clone was observed many times. The CDR3 DNA reads as TGTGCCAGCAGGACAGATAGCTCACCCCTCCACTTT. Amino acids: CASRTDSSPLHF. This chain joins TRBV3-1 and TRBJ1-6, with TRBD1 as a possible D gene (5 bases). The V end was cut by 6 bases, the J end by 10 bases, with 10 bases between. From germline, CDR1 is LGHDT and CDR2 YNNKEL (reference sequence). The CDR3 is 12 residues long.

This clone was observed at least ten times. The rearrangement links TRBV6-1 to TRBJ2-3, with TRBD2 as a possible D gene (5 bases). V was cut by 7 bases and J by 6 bases, with 11 bases left in between. Germline values: CDR1 MNHNS, CDR2 SASEGT. This CDR3 is 12 amino acids long. Here the CDR3 DNA reads TGTGCCAGCATGCCCGGGGTTGATACGCAGTATTTT. Translated: CASMPGVDTQYF.

This clone showed up just once. V and J are TRBV9 and TRBJ1-6; 7 nucleotides line up with TRBD1. The CDR3 loop spans 14 amino acids. V lost 4 bases and J lost 9; bases outside the gene matches: 7. Germline CDR1 reads SGDLS; CDR2 reads YYNGEE. Here the CDR3 reads CASSPGQARSPLHF. The CDR3 DNA sequence: TGTGCCAGCAGCCCCGGACAGGCGCGTTCACCCCTCCACTTT.

About this clone: In this CDR3 the conserved last residue, phenylalanine or tryptophan, is missing, so a read error is likely. V gene TRBV6-1 combines with J gene TRBJ1-6; D unclear. CDR1 is MNHNS and CDR2 is SASEGT in the germline V gene. CDR3 length: 13 residues. CDR3 DNA: TGTGCCAGTGGGTCTCTAAATAATACACCCCTCCACGCT. Translating it yields CASGSLNNTPLHA.

In the case of this clone: The junction departs from the called germline gene at one end, perhaps through a read error. The chain recombines TRBV11-2 with TRBJ1-2; TRBD1 matches at 10 bases. The CDR3 has 16 amino acids. The germline V gene encodes CDR1 SGHAT and CDR2 FQNNGV. CDR3 in amino acids: CASILGGDRGRNGYTF. In nucleotides, the CDR3 is TGTGCCAGCATCTTAGGAGGTGACAGGGGGCGTAATGGCTACACCTTC.